A selection of T cell receptor beta chains follows, all from one sample in a study of technical replicates of blood from several donors. Assay used: immunoSEQ multiplex PCR; TCRdb lists only in-frame clones, some missing. The data contain just over 80,000 clones, about 96% of them singletons. Input material: T cells isolated from PBMCs. The receptors here all came from a human donor in good health. Both conserved end residues are part of each CDR3. The D gene is left open where the match is weak. Clone size is stated in some rows and not others, as once, few, many or a class when expanded.

v_gene: TRBV11-3; j_gene: TRBJ2-1; d_gene: TRBD2; abundance: .; CDR3aa: CASSFRVREWDNEQFF; CDR3nt: TGTGCCAGCAGCTTCCGAGTGCGGGAGTGGGACAATGAGCAGTTCTTC
v_gene: TRBV9; j_gene: TRBJ2-3; d_gene: .; abundance: .; CDR3aa: CASSVASTDTQYF; CDR3nt: TGTGCCAGCAGCGTAGCAAGCACAGATACGCAGTATTTT
v_gene: TRBV4-1; j_gene: TRBJ1-2; d_gene: .; abundance: .; CDR3aa: CASSPLTGAYGYTF; CDR3nt: TGCGCCAGCAGCCCGCTCACGGGAGCCTATGGCTACACCTTC
v_gene: TRBV4-1; j_gene: TRBJ1-1; d_gene: TRBD1; abundance: .; CDR3aa: CASSQISRGTEAFF; CDR3nt: TGCGCCAGCAGCCAAATCAGCAGGGGGACTGAAGCTTTCTTT
v_gene: TRBV5-6; j_gene: TRBJ2-7; d_gene: .; abundance: .; CDR3aa: CASSLAGGEQYF; CDR3nt: TGTGCCAGCAGCTTGGCAGGGGGGGAGCAGTACTTC
v_gene: TRBV29-1; j_gene: TRBJ1-4; d_gene: .; abundance: .; CDR3aa: CSGGDWDEKLFF; CDR3nt: TGCAGCGGTGGGGACTGGGATGAAAAACTGTTTTTT
v_gene: TRBV18; j_gene: TRBJ1-5; d_gene: TRBD1; abundance: .; CDR3aa: CASSSGTGNQPQHF; CDR3nt: TGTGCCAGCTCCTCCGGGACAGGCAATCAGCCCCAGCATTTT
v_gene: TRBV27; j_gene: TRBJ2-7; d_gene: TRBD1; abundance: .; CDR3aa: CASSRTGNYEQYF; CDR3nt: TGTGCCAGCAGTAGGACAGGGAACTACGAGCAGTACTTC
v_gene: TRBV9; j_gene: TRBJ2-5; d_gene: TRBD2; abundance: .; CDR3aa: CASSPGGSQETQYF; CDR3nt: TGTGCCAGCAGTCCAGGCGGGAGTCAAGAGACCCAGTACTTC
v_gene: TRBV7-9; j_gene: TRBJ2-1; d_gene: TRBD2; abundance: once; CDR3aa: CASSFDLWEGSYNEQFF; CDR3nt: TGTGCCAGCAGCTTTGATTTGTGGGAGGGGTCCTACAATGAGCAGTTCTTC
v_gene: TRBV5-1; j_gene: TRBJ1-3; d_gene: .; abundance: .; CDR3aa: CASSLGQASGNTIYF; CDR3nt: TGCGCCAGCAGCTTGGGGCAGGCCTCTGGAAACACCATATATTTT
v_gene: TRBV9; j_gene: TRBJ2-1; d_gene: TRBD2; abundance: .; CDR3aa: CASSESGLAGWYEQFF; CDR3nt: TGTGCCAGCAGCGAAAGTGGACTAGCGGGATGGTATGAGCAGTTCTTC
v_gene: TRBV27; j_gene: TRBJ1-2; d_gene: .; abundance: once; CDR3aa: CASRSTVANYGYTF; CDR3nt: TGTGCCAGCAGGTCGACAGTCGCTAACTATGGCTACACCTTC
v_gene: TRBV29-1; j_gene: TRBJ2-7; d_gene: .; abundance: once; CDR3aa: CSVERTALGQYF; CDR3nt: TGCAGCGTTGAGAGGACAGCTCTCGGGCAGTACTTC
v_gene: TRBV19; j_gene: TRBJ2-5; d_gene: .; abundance: .; CDR3aa: CASRPRVRETQYF; CDR3nt: TGTGCCAGCCGACCCAGGGTCCGAGAGACCCAGTACTTC
v_gene: TRBV28; j_gene: TRBJ1-1; d_gene: TRBD1; abundance: .; CDR3aa: CASVRTGIPEAFF; CDR3nt: TGTGCCAGCGTCAGGACAGGGATCCCTGAAGCTTTCTTT
v_gene: TRBV21-1; j_gene: TRBJ2-6; d_gene: .; abundance: .; CDR3aa: CASSTGQGRFGANVLTF; CDR3nt: TGTGCCAGCAGCACGGGACAGGGGAGATTTGGGGCCAACGTCCTGACTTTC
v_gene: TRBV9; j_gene: TRBJ1-1; d_gene: .; abundance: .; CDR3aa: CASSVGIESNTEAFF; CDR3nt: TGTGCCAGCAGCGTAGGCATAGAATCCAACACTGAAGCTTTCTTT
v_gene: TRBV29-1; j_gene: TRBJ2-1; d_gene: TRBD2; abundance: once; CDR3aa: CSVTGLAGSSYNEQFF; CDR3nt: TGCAGCGTGACGGGACTAGCGGGAAGCTCCTACAATGAGCAGTTCTTC
v_gene: TRBV28; j_gene: TRBJ2-6; d_gene: TRBD1; abundance: .; CDR3aa: CASSGTGRGANVLTF; CDR3nt: TGTGCCAGCAGCGGGACAGGGCGAGGGGCCAACGTCCTGACTTTC
v_gene: TRBV27; j_gene: TRBJ2-7; d_gene: .; abundance: .; CDR3aa: CASSFSGSGEQYF; CDR3nt: TGTGCCAGCAGTTTTTCGGGATCGGGGGAGCAGTACTTC
v_gene: TRBV5-4; j_gene: TRBJ1-1; d_gene: .; abundance: .; CDR3aa: CASRQGYWNTEAFF; CDR3nt: TGTGCCAGCAGGCAGGGCTATTGGAACACTGAAGCTTTCTTT
v_gene: TRBV2; j_gene: TRBJ2-7; d_gene: .; abundance: .; CDR3aa: CASRGAAYEQYF; CDR3nt: TGTGCCAGCAGGGGGGCGGCTTACGAGCAGTACTTC